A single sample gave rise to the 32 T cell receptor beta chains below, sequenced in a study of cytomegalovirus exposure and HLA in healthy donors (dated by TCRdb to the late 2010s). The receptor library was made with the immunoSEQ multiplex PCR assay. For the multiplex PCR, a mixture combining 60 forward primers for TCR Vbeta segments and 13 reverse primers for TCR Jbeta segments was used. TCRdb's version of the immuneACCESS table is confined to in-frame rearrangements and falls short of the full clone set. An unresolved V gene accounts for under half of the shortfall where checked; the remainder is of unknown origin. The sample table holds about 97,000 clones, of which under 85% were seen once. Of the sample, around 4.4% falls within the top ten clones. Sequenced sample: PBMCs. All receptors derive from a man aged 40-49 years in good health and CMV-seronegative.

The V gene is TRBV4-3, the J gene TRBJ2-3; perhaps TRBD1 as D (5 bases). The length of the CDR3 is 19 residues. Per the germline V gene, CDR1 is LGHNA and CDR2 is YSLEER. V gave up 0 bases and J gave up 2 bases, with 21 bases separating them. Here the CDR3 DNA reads TGCGCCAGCAGCCAAGACCGACCTGGGGCGGACCTCTACACAGATACGCAGTATTTT. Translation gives CASSQDRPGADLYTDTQYF.

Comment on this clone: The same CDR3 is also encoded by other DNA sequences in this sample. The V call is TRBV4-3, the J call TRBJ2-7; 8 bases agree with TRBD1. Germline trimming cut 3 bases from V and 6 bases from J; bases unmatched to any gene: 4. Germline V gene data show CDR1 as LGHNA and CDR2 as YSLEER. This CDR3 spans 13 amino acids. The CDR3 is CASSQVQGGEQYV. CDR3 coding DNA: TGCGCCAGCAGCCAGGTACAGGGGGGCGAGCAGTACGTC.

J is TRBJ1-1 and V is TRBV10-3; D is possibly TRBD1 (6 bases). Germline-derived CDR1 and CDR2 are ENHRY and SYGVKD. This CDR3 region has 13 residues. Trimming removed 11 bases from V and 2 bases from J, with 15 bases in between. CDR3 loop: CASSVGANTEAFF. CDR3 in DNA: TGTGCCTCTTCCGTGGGGGCAAACACTGAAGCTTTCTTT.

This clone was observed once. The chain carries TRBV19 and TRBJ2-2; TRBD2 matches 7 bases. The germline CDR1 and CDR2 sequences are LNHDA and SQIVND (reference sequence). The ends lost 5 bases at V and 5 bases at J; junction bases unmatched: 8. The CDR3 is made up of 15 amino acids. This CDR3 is CASSARRGGTGELFF. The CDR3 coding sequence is TGTGCCAGTAGTGCCCGGAGGGGAGGGACCGGGGAGCTGTTTTTT.

CDR3 sequence: CASSSPYSKSRGSGYTF. The CDR3, as DNA: TGTGCCAGCAGCTCCCCTTACAGCAAGAGCAGGGGAAGTGGCTACACCTTC. The chain carries TRBV7-6 and TRBJ1-2; a weak D match, TRBD1 (6 bases). The CDR3 sequence is 17 residues long. V lost 4 bases and J lost 7, with 25 bases in between. The germline V gene has CDR1 SGHVS and CDR2 FNYEAQ.

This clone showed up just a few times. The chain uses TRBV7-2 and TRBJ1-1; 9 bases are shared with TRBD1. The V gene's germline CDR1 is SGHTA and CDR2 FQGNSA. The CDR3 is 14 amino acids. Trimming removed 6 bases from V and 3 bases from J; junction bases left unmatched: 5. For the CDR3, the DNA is TGTGCCAGCAGAGTACAGGGGGCTTACACTGAAGCTTTCTTT. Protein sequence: CASRVQGAYTEAFF.

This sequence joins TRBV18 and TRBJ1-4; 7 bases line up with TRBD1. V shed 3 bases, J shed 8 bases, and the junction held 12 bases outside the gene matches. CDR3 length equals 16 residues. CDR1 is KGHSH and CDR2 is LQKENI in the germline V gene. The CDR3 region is CASSPQEGAFDEKLFF. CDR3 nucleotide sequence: TGTGCCAGCTCACCGCAAGAGGGGGCGTTTGACGAAAAACTGTTTTTT. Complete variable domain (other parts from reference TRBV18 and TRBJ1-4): NAGVMQNPRHLVRRRGQEARLRCSPMKGHSHVYWYRQLPEEGLKFMVYLQKENIIDESGMPKERFSAEFPKEGPSILRIQQVVRGDSAAYFCASSPQEGAFDEKLFFGSGTQLSVL.

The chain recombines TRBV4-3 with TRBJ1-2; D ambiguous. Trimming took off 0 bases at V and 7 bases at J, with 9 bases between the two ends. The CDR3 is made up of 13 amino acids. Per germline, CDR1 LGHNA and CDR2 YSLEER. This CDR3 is CASSQDTQSGYTF. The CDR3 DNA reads TGCGCCAGCAGCCAAGATACACAATCTGGCTACACCTTC.

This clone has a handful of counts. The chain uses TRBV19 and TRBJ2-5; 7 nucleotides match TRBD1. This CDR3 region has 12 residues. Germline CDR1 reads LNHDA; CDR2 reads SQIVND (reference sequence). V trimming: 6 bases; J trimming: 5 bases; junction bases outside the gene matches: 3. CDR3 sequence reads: CASRQGKETQYF. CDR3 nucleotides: TGTGCCAGTAGACAGGGGAAGGAGACCCAGTACTTC.

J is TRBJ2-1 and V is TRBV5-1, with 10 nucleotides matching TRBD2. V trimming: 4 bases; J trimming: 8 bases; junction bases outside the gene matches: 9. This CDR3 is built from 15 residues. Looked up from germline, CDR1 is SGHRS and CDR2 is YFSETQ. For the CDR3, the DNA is TGCGCCAGCAGCCCAAGCGGGGGGGCCAGGTATGAGCAGTTCTTC. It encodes CASSPSGGARYEQFF. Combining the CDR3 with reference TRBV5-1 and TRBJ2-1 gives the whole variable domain KAGVTQTPRYLIKTRGQQVTLSCSPISGHRSVSWYQQTPGQGLQFLFEYFSETQRNKGNFPGRFSGRQFSNSRSEMNVSTLELGDSALYLCASSPSGGARYEQFFGPGTRLTVL.

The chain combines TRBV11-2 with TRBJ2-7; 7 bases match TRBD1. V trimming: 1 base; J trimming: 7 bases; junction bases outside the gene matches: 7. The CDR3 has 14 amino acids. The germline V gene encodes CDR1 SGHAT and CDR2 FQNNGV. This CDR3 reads CASSLGQGRWEQYF. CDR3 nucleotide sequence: TGTGCCAGCAGCTTAGGACAGGGTAGGTGGGAGCAGTACTTC.

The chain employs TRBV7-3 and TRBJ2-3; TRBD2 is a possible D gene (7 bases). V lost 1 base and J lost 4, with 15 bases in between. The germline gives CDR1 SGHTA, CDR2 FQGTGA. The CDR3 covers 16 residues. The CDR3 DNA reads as TGTGCCAGCAGCTTAAGGGCCGGGGGGCGGGCAGATACGCAGTATTTT. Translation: CASSLRAGGRADTQYF.

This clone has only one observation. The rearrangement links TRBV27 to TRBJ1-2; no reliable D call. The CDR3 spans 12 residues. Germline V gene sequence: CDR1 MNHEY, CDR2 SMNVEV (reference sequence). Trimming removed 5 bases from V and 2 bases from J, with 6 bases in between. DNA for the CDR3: TGTGCCAGCAGTCCGGGGAACTATGGCTACACCTTC. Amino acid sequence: CASSPGNYGYTF.

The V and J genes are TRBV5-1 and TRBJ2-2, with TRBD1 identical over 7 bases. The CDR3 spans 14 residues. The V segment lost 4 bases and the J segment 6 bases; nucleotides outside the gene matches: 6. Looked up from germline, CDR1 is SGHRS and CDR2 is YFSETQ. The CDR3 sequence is CASSTDRVPGELFF. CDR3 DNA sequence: TGCGCCAGCAGCACCGACAGGGTCCCCGGGGAGCTGTTTTTT.

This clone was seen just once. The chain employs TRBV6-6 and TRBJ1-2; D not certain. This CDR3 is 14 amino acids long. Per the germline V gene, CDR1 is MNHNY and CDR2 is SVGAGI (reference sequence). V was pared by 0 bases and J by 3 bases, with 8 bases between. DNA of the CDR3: TGTGCCAGCAGTTACTCCTGGGGAGACTATGGCTACACCTTC. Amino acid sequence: CASSYSWGDYGYTF.

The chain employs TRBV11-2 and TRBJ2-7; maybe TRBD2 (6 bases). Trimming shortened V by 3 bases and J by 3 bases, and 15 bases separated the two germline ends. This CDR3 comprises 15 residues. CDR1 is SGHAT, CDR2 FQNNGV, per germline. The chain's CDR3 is CASSLLGGGGYEQYF. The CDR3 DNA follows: TGTGCCAGCAGCTTGCTGGGGGGTGGAGGCTACGAGCAGTACTTC. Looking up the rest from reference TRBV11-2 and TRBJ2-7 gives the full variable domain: EAGVAQSPRYKIIEKRQSVAFWCNPISGHATLYWYQQILGQGPKLLIQFQNNGVVDDSQLPKDRFSAERLKGVDSTLKIQPAKLEDSAVYLCASSLLGGGGYEQYFGPGTRLTVT.

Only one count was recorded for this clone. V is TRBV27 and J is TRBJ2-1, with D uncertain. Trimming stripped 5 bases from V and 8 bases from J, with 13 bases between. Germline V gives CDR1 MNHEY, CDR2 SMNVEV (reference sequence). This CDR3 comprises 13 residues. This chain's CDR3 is CASSPLPPDEQFF. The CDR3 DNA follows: TGTGCCAGCAGTCCGCTCCCACCGGATGAGCAGTTCTTC.

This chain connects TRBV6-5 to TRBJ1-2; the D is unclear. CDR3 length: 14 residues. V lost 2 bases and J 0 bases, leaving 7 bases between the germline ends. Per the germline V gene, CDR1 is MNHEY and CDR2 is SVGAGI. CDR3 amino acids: CASSYRGTNYGYTF. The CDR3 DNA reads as TGTGCCAGCAGTTACCGAGGGACTAACTATGGCTACACCTTC.

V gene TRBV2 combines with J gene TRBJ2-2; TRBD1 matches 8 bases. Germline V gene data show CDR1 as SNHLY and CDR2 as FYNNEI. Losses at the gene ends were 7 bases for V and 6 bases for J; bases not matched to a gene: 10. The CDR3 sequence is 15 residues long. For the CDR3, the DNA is TGTGCCAGCACTGGACAGGGTAGAATTGCCGGGGAGCTGTTTTTT. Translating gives CASTGQGRIAGELFF.

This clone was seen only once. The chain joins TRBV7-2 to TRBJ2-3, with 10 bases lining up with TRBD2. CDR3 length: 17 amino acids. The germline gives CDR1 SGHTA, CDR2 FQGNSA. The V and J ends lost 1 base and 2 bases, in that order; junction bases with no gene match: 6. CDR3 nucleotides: TGTGCCAGCAGCTTAGTTCCTAGCGGGGGTTCCACAGATACGCAGTATTTT. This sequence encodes CASSLVPSGGSTDTQYF.

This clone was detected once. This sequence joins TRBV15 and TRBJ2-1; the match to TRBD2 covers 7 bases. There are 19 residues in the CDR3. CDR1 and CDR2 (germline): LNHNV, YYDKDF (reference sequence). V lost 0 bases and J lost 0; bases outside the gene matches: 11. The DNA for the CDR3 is TGTGCCACCAGCAGAGATCGTGCGGGGGAACTCTTCTCCTACAATGAGCAGTTCTTC. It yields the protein CATSRDRAGELFSYNEQFF.

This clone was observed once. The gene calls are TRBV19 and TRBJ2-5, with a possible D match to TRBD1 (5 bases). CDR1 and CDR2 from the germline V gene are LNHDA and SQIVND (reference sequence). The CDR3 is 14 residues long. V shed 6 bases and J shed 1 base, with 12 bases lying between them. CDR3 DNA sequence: TGTGCCAGTAGCAATCAGGGCTTCCAAGAGACCCAGTACTTC. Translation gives CASSNQGFQETQYF.

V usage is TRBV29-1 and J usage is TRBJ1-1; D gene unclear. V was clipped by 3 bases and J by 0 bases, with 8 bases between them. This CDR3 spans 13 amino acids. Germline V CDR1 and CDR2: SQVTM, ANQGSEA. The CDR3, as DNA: TGCAGCGTTGACCCACAGTTGAACACTGAAGCTTTCTTT. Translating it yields CSVDPQLNTEAFF.

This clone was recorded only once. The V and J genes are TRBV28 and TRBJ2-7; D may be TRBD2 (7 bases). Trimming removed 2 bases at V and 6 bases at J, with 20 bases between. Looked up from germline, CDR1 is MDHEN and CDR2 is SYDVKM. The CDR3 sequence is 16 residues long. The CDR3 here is CASSLGGARGASEQYV. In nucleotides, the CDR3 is TGTGCCAGCAGTTTAGGGGGGGCGAGGGGTGCCAGCGAGCAGTACGTC.

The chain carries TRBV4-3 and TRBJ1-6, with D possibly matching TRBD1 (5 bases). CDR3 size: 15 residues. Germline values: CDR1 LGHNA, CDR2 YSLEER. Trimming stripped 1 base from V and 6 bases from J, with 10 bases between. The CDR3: CASSQGGGVNSPLHF. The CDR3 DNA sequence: TGCGCCAGCAGCCAAGGGGGAGGGGTTAATTCACCCCTCCACTTT.

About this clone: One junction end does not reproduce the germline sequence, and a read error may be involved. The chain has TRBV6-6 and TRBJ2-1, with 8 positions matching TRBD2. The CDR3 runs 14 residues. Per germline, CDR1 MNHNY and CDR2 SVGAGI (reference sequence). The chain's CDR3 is CASSRTSSDNEQFF. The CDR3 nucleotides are TGTGCCAGCAGTAGGACTAGCTCCGACAATGAGCAGTTCTTC.

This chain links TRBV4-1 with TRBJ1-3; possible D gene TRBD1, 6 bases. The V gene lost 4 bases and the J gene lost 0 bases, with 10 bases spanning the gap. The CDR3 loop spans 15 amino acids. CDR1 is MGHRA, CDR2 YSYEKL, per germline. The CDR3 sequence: CASSPWTASGNTIYF. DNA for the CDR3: TGCGCCAGCAGCCCCTGGACAGCCTCTGGAAACACCATATATTTT.

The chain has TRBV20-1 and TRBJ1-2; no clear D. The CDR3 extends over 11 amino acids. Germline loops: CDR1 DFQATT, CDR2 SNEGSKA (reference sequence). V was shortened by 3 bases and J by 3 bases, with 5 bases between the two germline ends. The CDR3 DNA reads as TGCAGTGCTAGCGCGGACTATGGCTACACCTTC. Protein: CSASADYGYTF.

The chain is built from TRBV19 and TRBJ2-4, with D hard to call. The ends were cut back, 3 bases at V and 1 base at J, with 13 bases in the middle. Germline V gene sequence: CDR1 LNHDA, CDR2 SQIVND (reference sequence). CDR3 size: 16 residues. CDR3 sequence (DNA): TGTGCCAGTAGTATCGTTTCGGGTATGGCCAAAAACATTCAGTACTTC. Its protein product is CASSIVSGMAKNIQYF.

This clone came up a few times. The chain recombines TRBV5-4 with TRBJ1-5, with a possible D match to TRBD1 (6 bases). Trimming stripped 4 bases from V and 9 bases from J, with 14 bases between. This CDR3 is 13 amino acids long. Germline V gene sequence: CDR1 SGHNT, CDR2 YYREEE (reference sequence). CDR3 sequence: CASSKDSSGPQHF. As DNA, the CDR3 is TGTGCCAGCAGCAAGGACAGCTCAGGGCCCCAGCATTTT.

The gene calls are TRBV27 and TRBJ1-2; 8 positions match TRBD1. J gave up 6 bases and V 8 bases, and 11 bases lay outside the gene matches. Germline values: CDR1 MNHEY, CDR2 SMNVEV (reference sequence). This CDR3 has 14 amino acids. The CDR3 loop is CASRGQGSSDGYTF. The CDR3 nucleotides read TGTGCCAGCCGCGGACAGGGTTCAAGTGATGGCTACACCTTC.

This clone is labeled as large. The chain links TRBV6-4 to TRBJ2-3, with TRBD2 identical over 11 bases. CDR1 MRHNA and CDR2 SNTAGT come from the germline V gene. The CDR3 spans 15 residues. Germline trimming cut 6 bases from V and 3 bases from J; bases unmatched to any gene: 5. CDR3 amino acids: CASSQTSGETDTQYF. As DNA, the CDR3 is TGTGCCAGCAGCCAGACTAGCGGGGAAACAGATACGCAGTATTTT.